A selection of T cell receptor beta chains follows, all from one sample in a study of shared clonotypes between healthy human individuals. The protocol was immunoSEQ multiplex PCR, while the TCRdb copy is restricted to in-frame clones and leaves out a portion. The sample lists 800,000 to 950,000 clones; around 96% were seen once. The sequenced material came from naive CD8+ T cells sorted from blood. The receptors stem from a man under 40 in good health. Each CDR3 is given with its conserved first and last residue. D genes are given only for firm matches. Clone size is given for some rows only: seen once, a few or many times, or a class if the clone is expanded.

J gene,V gene,clone size,D gene,CDR3 DNA,CDR3 protein
TRBJ2-7,TRBV10-3,once,.,TGTGCCATCACGAGGGCGGGAAGCAACGAGCAGTACTTC,CAITRAGSNEQYF
TRBJ2-3,TRBV2,.,.,TGTGCCAGCAGCTCGAGTTTAGCGGAGGCGGGCACAGATACGCAGTATTTT,CASSSSLAEAGTDTQYF
TRBJ1-1,TRBV9,.,TRBD1,TGTGCCAGCAGCAGAGACAGGGGTGGGAACACTGAAGCTTTCTTT,CASSRDRGGNTEAFF
TRBJ1-3,TRBV4-2,once,.,TGTGCCAGCAGCCCCAGCGGAAACACCATATATTTT,CASSPSGNTIYF
TRBJ2-1,TRBV7-3,.,TRBD2,TGTGCCAGCAGCGTAAGGCCTAGCGGGCTTTACAATGAGCAGTTCTTC,CASSVRPSGLYNEQFF
TRBJ1-5,TRBV28,.,.,TGTGCCAGCAGTTTACGACAGTATAGCAATCAGCCCCAGCATTTT,CASSLRQYSNQPQHF
TRBJ1-4,TRBV7-9,.,.,TGTGCCAGCAGCTTCGACAGCAATGAAAAACTGTTTTTT,CASSFDSNEKLFF
TRBJ2-7,TRBV7-9,.,TRBD2,TGTGCCAGCAGCTTATCGGTCTGGACTAGCGGGAGTTCTGGCGAGCAGTACTTC,CASSLSVWTSGSSGEQYF
TRBJ2-7,TRBV9,.,TRBD2,TGTGCCAGCAGCGCGACTAGCGGATTAGCCTACGAGCAGTACTTC,CASSATSGLAYEQYF
TRBJ2-1,TRBV7-2,.,.,TGTGCCAGCAGCTTCCCGTGGCAGGGGATCCATGAGCAGTTCTTC,CASSFPWQGIHEQFF
TRBJ2-1,TRBV4-1,.,TRBD2,TGCGCCAGCAGCCAATGGGGACTAGCGGGGGACAATGAGCAGTTCTTC,CASSQWGLAGDNEQFF
TRBJ1-5,TRBV11-2,once,TRBD1,TGTGCCAGCAGCTTAGGTCCCGGGACAGACGGATTCAGACAGCCCCAGCATTTT,CASSLGPGTDGFRQPQHF
TRBJ2-1,TRBV7-2,.,TRBD2,TGTGCCAGCAGAAAGCGGGATAGCTCCTACAATGAGCAGTTCTTC,CASRKRDSSYNEQFF
TRBJ2-2,TRBV10-1,.,.,TGCGCCAGCAGTGAATCGACGGGGGCCTACACCGGGGAGCTGTTTTTT,CASSESTGAYTGELFF
TRBJ2-7,TRBV10-3,.,TRBD2,TGTGCCATCAGTGGTGTAGCGGGCATGGCCTACGAGCAGTACTTC,CAISGVAGMAYEQYF
TRBJ1-2,TRBV5-8,.,.,TGTGCCAGCAGCTTGGAACAGGACCTCTTAGGCTACACCTTC,CASSLEQDLLGYTF
TRBJ2-5,TRBV27,.,TRBD2,TGTGCCAGCCAGTCCCTAGCGGAAGAGACCCAGTACTTC,CASQSLAEETQYF
TRBJ2-7,TRBV5-8,.,TRBD2,TGTGCCAGCAGCGGGCGCCAGACTAGCGATTACTCCTACGAGCAGTACTTC,CASSGRQTSDYSYEQYF
TRBJ1-2,TRBV7-9,.,.,TGTGCCAGCAGCTTAGCTCCGGGGTTCGGCTATGGCTACACCTTC,CASSLAPGFGYGYTF
TRBJ1-1,TRBV7-6,.,.,TGTGCCAGCAGCTTAACACAGGGATACACTGAAGCTTTCTTT,CASSLTQGYTEAFF
TRBJ2-7,TRBV19,once,.,TGTGCCAGTAGTATCGGCAGGCCCCCCACCGAGCAGTACTTC,CASSIGRPPTEQYF
TRBJ2-7,TRBV29-1,.,.,TGCAGCGTTGGTGGTGGCTTCTTCGATCTCTATGAGCAGTACTTC,CSVGGGFFDLYEQYF
TRBJ2-5,TRBV27,.,TRBD2,TGTGCCAGCAGTTTAACTAGCGGGAGACCGGAGACCCAGTACTTC,CASSLTSGRPETQYF
TRBJ2-5,TRBV11-3,.,.,TGTGCCAGCAGTTTCCACGGGCAAGAGACCCAGTACTTC,CASSFHGQETQYF
TRBJ2-3,TRBV23-1,.,TRBD2,TGCGCCAGCAGTCAATGGGGACTAGCGGGGATTTCCACAGATACGCAGTATTTT,CASSQWGLAGISTDTQYF
TRBJ2-1,TRBV5-1,.,TRBD1,TGCGCCAGCAGCTTGGGACAGGGGCTTTACAATGAGCAGTTCTTC,CASSLGQGLYNEQFF
TRBJ2-2,TRBV29-1,.,.,TGCAGCGGGGGCGGGGGCCAGACCGGGGAGCTGTTTTTT,CSGGGGQTGELFF
TRBJ1-1,TRBV7-9,.,.,TGTGCCAGCAGCTTAGGACCTGGGGGCGGCGTTATGAACACTGAAGCTTTCTTT,CASSLGPGGGVMNTEAFF